This T cell receptor (beta chain) was captured by sequencing in a study of regulatory T cells in long-lasting Graves disease (dated by TCRdb to 2020 to 2022). About the investigation overall: Newly diagnosed Graves' disease patients had taken antithyroid drugs for less than 3 months. Peripheral blood TCR sequencing and RNA sequencing compared persistent Graves' disease patients with newly diagnosed Graves' disease patients. A total of around 35 samples were covered by TCR sequencing, comprising approximately 13 persistent and 20 or so newly diagnosed Graves' disease patients. The study was conducted in China and was registered as a clinical trial.

Relative to germline, V is 6 bases shorter and J is 5 bases shorter, with 10 bases between their ends. CDR1 and CDR2 are drawn from the germline V gene: KGHSH, LQKENI. The CDR3 sequence holds 12 residues, the cysteine and phenylalanine included. Just the 36-base CDR3 DNA is kept, in frame starting at base 1. This clonotype occurred many times. Its target antigen remains unknown. No clone much larger than this one lies a single base away; base qualities are absent. Results and caveats for the whole study, not just this receptor: As a limitation, the authors acknowledged that the small sample size may reduce accuracy. Persistent disease showed preferential use of TRBV28, TRBJ1-2 and TRBJ2-5, whereas newly diagnosed disease favored TRBV20-1 and TRBJ2-1. Because the primary lesion, thyroid tissue, could not be accessed, the study looked at peripheral blood alone. More public clonotypes were shared among persistent patients (2,741) than among newly diagnosed patients (under 1,000). Compared with newly diagnosed patients, persistent Graves' disease patients had lower TCR Shannon entropy and fewer highly expanded clones, which suggests clonal expansion. Sequencing and analysis were restricted to the TCR beta chain.

Explained via the paper, the time point label denotes: newly diagnosed GD, antithyroid drugs for less than 3 months. For both TCR sequencing and RNA sequencing, RNA was extracted from PBMCs in TRIzol. The diagnosis of Graves' disease was made according to American Thyroid Association guidelines. The patients came from an endocrinology department in Xi'an, China. Each patient gave 7 to 9.5 milliliters of peripheral blood, collected in an EDTA anticoagulant tube. Ficoll Paque Plus density gradient separation was used to isolate PBMCs, and no further T cell sorting was done. An Agilent 2100 Bioanalyzer and agarose gel were used to check RNA quality, and a NanoDrop 2000 was used to measure RNA concentration. Preparation of the library involved multiplex PCR. Sequencer: Illumina HiSeq 4000. CDR3 regions were amplified by Arm-PCR with iRepertoire HTBI primers to construct TCR beta libraries. Gel purification was performed on PCR products prior to sequencing. Turning to the authors' computational methods: Gene usage analysis of CDR3 amino acid clonotypes relied on the roughly 64 TRBV and 13 to 15 TRBJ segments identified across samples. Filtered high-quality paired reads were merged into contigs using COPE and FqMerger. BLAST was used to align contigs to the IMGT TRBV, TRBD and TRBJ reference genes, and CDR3 was defined following IMGT. Clonotypes above 0.1% frequency were classified as highly expanded clones. Shannon entropy served as the measure of repertoire diversity, while the Gini coefficient captured V-J evenness. Public clonotypes were defined as clonotypes shared by more than one individual. The public reads were reprocessed in TCRdb via fastp at Q25 and MiXCR, keeping in-frame beta chains. For every CDR3 protein sequence, its rows merge into one entry that carries the most common genes and DNA. The V and J calls come from TCRdb's annotation, not from the publication. This sample lists 450,000 to 650,000 distinct CDR3 sequences; 15% to 20% were detected once. The top ten hold roughly 25% of the sample.

This same sample was also part of a study on T cells in Graves' hyperthyroidism and ophthalmopathy. From the second report: Stable Graves' hyperthyroidism was defined as the absence of progression to ophthalmopathy over 18 months of follow-up. Hyperthyroidism patients were newly diagnosed, had a disease duration of under 2 months, and were aged 18 to 65 years. Patients with uncontrolled infections, other autoimmune diseases, pregnancy or lactation were excluded. Clinical symptoms, serum thyroxine and TRAb, thyroid ultrasound, and orbital computed tomography formed the basis for the diagnoses. The TCR CDR3 was subjected to a first round of RT-PCR using the HTBI primer set and the Qiagen OneStep RT-PCR kit. Blood samples also contained most of the expanded thyroid clonotypes (frequency above 0.001), which suggests that blood repertoires may reflect thyroid immune responses. A 13 V-J signature model separated ophthalmopathy from stable hyperthyroidism, with just over 85% sensitivity and 81.08% specificity in cross-validation and 80%/75% in testing. In validation, the model predicted progression to ophthalmopathy with approximately 70% sensitivity and less than 80% specificity, a median of 6.5 months before onset. A discovery cohort of around 98 patients, 43 with Graves' ophthalmopathy and approximately 57 with stable Graves' hyperthyroidism, was used to find distinguishing TCR V-J signatures. An independent validation cohort of around 20 hyperthyroidism patients and over 15 patients who later progressed to ophthalmopathy tested prospective prediction of ophthalmopathy. For training and testing, the 100 or so patients in the discovery cohort were randomly divided in a 7:3 ratio. In addition, the study compared T-cell repertoires in thyroid tissue and in blood from roughly six Graves' hyperthyroidism patients. After blood sampling, hyperthyroidism patients were treated with methimazole at a starting dose of 30 mg daily, and ophthalmopathy patients were treated with high-dose intravenous methylprednisolone. A second multiplex PCR round built the libraries, followed by size selection and purification. Libraries were sequenced paired-end with 100 bp reads on an Illumina HiSeq2000. Raw data were processed with SOAPnuke, discarding reads with adapters, uncalled bases, mean Phred below 15, or no exact constant-primer or identifier match. COPE v1.2.5 was used to merge high-quality paired reads, and clonotypes were defined as unique nucleotide sequences. MiTCR v1.1 was used to align clonotypes to the IMGT TRBV, TRBD and TRBJ reference segments. Analysis was restricted to V-J combinations with a frequency above 0.0001, which covered just over 98% of repertoires. A TCS score was defined as the ratio of F50 (clonal expansion) to E x V (chaos), with BLOSUM62-based TCRdist applied between CDR3 peptides within each V-J. Welch's t-statistics and random forest reduced 500 to 550 V-J features to 13, which were used in a naive Bayes classifier (R e1071). Sample size was not statistically predetermined, and investigators were not blinded to group allocation. TCR Vbeta CDR3 sequencing of approximately 140 peripheral blood samples (around 45 ophthalmopathy, 75 to 85 hyperthyroidism and roughly 17 progressor patients) is reported in the paper.

The sample consisted of peripheral blood mononuclear cells (PBMCs), taken at new diagnosis, from a patient treated with antithyroid drugs. The origin of this receptor is a woman aged 35-60 years with Graves disease. Donor details come from another sample of the same person, matched by shared clones. The chain couples TRBV18 to TRBJ1-1; the D gene is perhaps TRBD1, from 5 matching bases. The CDR3 is CASSQQETEAFF. DNA sequence: TGTGCCAGCTCTCAACAGGAGACTGAAGCTTTCTTT.